Listed here are 12 T cell receptor beta chains from one sample, sequenced in a study of blood T cell repertoires in COVID-19. Assay: immunoSEQ multiplex PCR; the TCRdb copy retains only in-frame clones and omits some. The sample holds 65,000 to 85,000 clones; roughly 88% are singletons and the top ten take about 2.3%. Sample: peripheral blood. The receptors shown here come from a human donor in a cohort sampled during active COVID-19.

The chain is built from TRBV29-1 and TRBJ2-7, with 8 bases aligning to TRBD1. CDR1 SQVTM and CDR2 ANQGSEA come from the germline V gene. The V segment lost 4 bases and the J segment 6 bases; nucleotides outside the gene matches: 8. The CDR3 runs 13 residues. The CDR3 sequence: CSVGTDRDGEQYF. DNA of the CDR3: TGCAGCGTTGGTACGGACAGGGATGGCGAGCAGTACTTC.

The J gene is TRBJ2-3, the V gene TRBV4-2; 12 bases fit TRBD2. Germline V gives CDR1 LGHNA, CDR2 YNFKEQ. The CDR3 is 16 amino acids. V dropped 0 bases and J dropped 8; count of bases not matched to a gene: 6. CDR3 loop: CASSQETSGGPVTQYF. CDR3 nucleotides: TGTGCCAGCAGCCAAGAAACTAGCGGGGGGCCGGTTACGCAGTATTTT.

The chain employs TRBV3-1 (or the pseudogene TRBV3-2) and TRBJ2-7; the D gene is possibly TRBD1 (6 bases). Germline assignment: CDR1 LGHDT and CDR2 YNNKEL (reference sequence). CDR3 size: 12 residues. Trimming took off 6 bases at V and 2 bases at J, with 8 bases between the two ends. The CDR3 loop reads CASRQGPYEQYF. The CDR3 DNA reads as TGTGCCAGCAGACAGGGCCCCTACGAGCAGTACTTC.

The chain employs TRBV23-1 and TRBJ1-4; 7 nucleotides align to TRBD1. TRBV23-1 is given ORF status, its function remaining uncertain. Losses at the gene ends were 7 bases for V and 5 bases for J; bases not matched to a gene: 10. This CDR3 spans 15 amino acids. Here the CDR3 reads CASTHLYRGNEKLFF. CDR3 sequence (DNA): TGCGCCAGCACACACCTCTACAGGGGCAATGAAAAACTGTTTTTT.

The V and J genes are TRBV19 and TRBJ2-5; no firm D call. Germline V lookup: CDR1 LNHDA, CDR2 SQIVND (reference sequence). The CDR3 is 15 residues long. The ends were cut back, 6 bases at V and 5 bases at J, with 19 bases in the middle. As DNA, the CDR3 is TGTGCCAGTAGCGCCACAGATCTCAGGTGGGAGACCCAGTACTTC. Its protein is CASSATDLRWETQYF.

The chain recombines TRBV27 with TRBJ1-6; 10 bases align to TRBD1. Germline CDR1 MNHEY, CDR2 SMNVEV (reference sequence). The CDR3 consists of 17 residues. V was pared by 5 bases and J by 0 bases, with 4 bases of the junction left unmatched. CDR3 bases: TGTGCCAGCAGTGACAGGGGGCGAAGCTCCTATAATTCACCCCTCCACTTT. Its translation is CASSDRGRSSYNSPLHF.

This chain joins TRBV3-1 (or the pseudogene TRBV3-2) and TRBJ2-7, with a weak D call TRBD1 (5 bases). The CDR3 loop spans 14 amino acids. Trimming left V 2 bases short and J 3 bases short, with 11 bases between. The germline V gene encodes CDR1 LGHDT and CDR2 YNNKEL (reference sequence). CDR3: CASSQPGHFYEQYF. As DNA, the CDR3 is TGTGCCAGCAGCCAACCCGGACACTTCTACGAGCAGTACTTC.

The rearrangement links TRBV3-1 (or the pseudogene TRBV3-2) to TRBJ1-5, with 7 positions matching TRBD1. Trimming cost V 1 base and J 6 bases; bases outside gene matches: 6. Germline V gives CDR1 LGHDT, CDR2 YNNKEL (reference sequence). The CDR3 totals 15 residues. CDR3 region: CASSQGPGGGQPQHF. The CDR3 DNA reads TGTGCCAGCAGCCAAGGGCCAGGGGGAGGTCAGCCCCAGCATTTT.

The chain carries TRBV5-6 and TRBJ2-1; TRBD2 aligns across 8 bases. J gave up 1 base and V 6 bases, and 6 bases lay outside the gene matches. There are 15 residues in the CDR3. The germline V gene encodes CDR1 SGHDT and CDR2 YYEEEE. The CDR3 nucleotides are TGTGCCAGCACCACGCGGGGGGTGTCCTACAATGAGCAGTTCTTC. It translates to CASTTRGVSYNEQFF.

The chain is built from TRBV7-6 and TRBJ2-5; 8 positions match TRBD1. CDR1 and CDR2 from the germline V gene are SGHVS and FNYEAQ. V lost 2 bases, J lost 6 bases, and 14 bases stayed unmatched. The length of the CDR3 is 17 residues. Here the CDR3 reads CASSLLAGGPGQKTQYF. CDR3 bases: TGTGCCAGCAGCTTACTCGCAGGGGGCCCAGGTCAAAAGACCCAGTACTTC.

The chain employs TRBV6-4 and TRBJ1-2, with D maybe TRBD1 (5 bases). This CDR3 spans 13 amino acids. CDR1 MRHNA and CDR2 SNTAGT come from the germline V gene. Trimming took 3 bases from V and 8 from J, leaving 13 bases between them. DNA of the CDR3: TGTGCCAGCAGTGAACGGGAGGGGCTCGGCTACACCTTC. Translated, it gives CASSEREGLGYTF.

The V and J genes are TRBV4-3 and TRBJ1-1; TRBD1 matches 7 bases. V lost 4 bases and J lost 0; bases outside the gene matches: 5. Per the germline V gene, CDR1 is LGHNA and CDR2 is YSLEER. The CDR3 sequence is 15 residues long. The CDR3 bases are TGCGCCAGCAGCCCTCAGGACAGGATGAACACTGAAGCTTTCTTT. This encodes CASSPQDRMNTEAFF.